What follows are 13 T cell receptor beta chains derived from one specimen sequenced in a study of Ad26.COV2.S vaccination and SARS-CoV-2 variants. The repertoire was sequenced with immunoSEQ multiplex PCR; TCRdb's copy has only in-frame clones and lacks some. The data show 300,000 to 450,000 clones, 85% seen once. Treatment in this sample: roughly 19 received Ad26.COV2.S at low or high dose, single or two shots; about 5 received placebo; per-sample allocation not given. Sampling was performed 63 days after the first vaccine or placebo injection. The sample in question was peripheral blood, obtained in a trial of Ad26.COV2.S vaccine versus placebo. These receptors all come from a person aged 18 to 65 who received the Ad26.COV2.S COVID-19 vaccine or a placebo.

This sequence joins TRBV6-5 and TRBJ1-6; D is possibly TRBD1 (5 bases). Trimming took 5 bases from V and 5 from J, leaving 13 bases between them. The germline V gene has CDR1 MNHEY and CDR2 SVGAGI. This CDR3 comprises 15 residues. In nucleotides, the CDR3 is TGTGCCAGCAGTAGTGGGACGACGAATAATTCACCCCTCCACTTT. Translated, it gives CASSSGTTNNSPLHF.

The chain couples TRBV19 to TRBJ1-1, with D unclear. This CDR3 comprises 11 residues. CDR1 is LNHDA and CDR2 is SQIVND in the germline V gene (reference sequence). The CDR3 sequence is CATYKNTEAFF. As DNA, the CDR3 is TGTGCGACATATAAGAACACTGAAGCTTTCTTT.

V and J are TRBV5-1 and TRBJ1-5; 8 bases fit TRBD1. Germline trimming cut 3 bases from V and 8 bases from J; bases unmatched to any gene: 10. The CDR3 sequence is 15 residues long. Germline assignment: CDR1 SGHRS and CDR2 YFSETQ. CDR3: CASSWTGTGGEPQHF. The CDR3 DNA follows: TGCGCCAGCAGCTGGACCGGGACAGGAGGGGAGCCCCAGCATTTT. The full variable domain, in which reference TRBV5-1 and TRBJ1-5 provide the parts outside the CDR3, is KAGVTQTPRYLIKTRGQQVTLSCSPISGHRSVSWYQQTPGQGLQFLFEYFSETQRNKGNFPGRFSGRQFSNSRSEMNVSTLELGDSALYLCASSWTGTGGEPQHFGDGTRLSIL.

The CDR3 coding sequence is TGTGCCACCAGTGATGGGGACAGGGATCCCACTAATGAAAAACTGTTTTTT. Amino acid sequence: CATSDGDRDPTNEKLFF. The gene calls are TRBV24-1 and TRBJ1-4; 9 nucleotides agree with TRBD1. Losses at the gene ends were 3 bases for V and 2 bases for J; bases not matched to a gene: 6. The CDR3 runs to 17 residues. Germline V gene lookup returns CDR1 KGHDR and CDR2 SFDVKD.

The chain combines TRBV27 with TRBJ2-7, with D unclear. V lost 0 bases, J lost 4 bases, and 10 bases lay in between. CDR1 is MNHEY and CDR2 is SMNVEV in the germline V gene (reference sequence). The CDR3 has 14 amino acids. In nucleotides, the CDR3 is TGTGCCAGCAGTTTATCCGGAATATTGTACGAGCAGTACTTC. It encodes CASSLSGILYEQYF.

This chain uses TRBV9 with TRBJ1-4; no clear D. This CDR3 is built from 14 residues. V lost 4 bases and J lost 6, with 13 bases in between. The germline V gene has CDR1 SGDLS and CDR2 YYNGEE. The CDR3 region has the DNA TGTGCCAGCAGCCCTTTGGGTTTTGATGAAAAACTGTTTTTT. Translating it yields CASSPLGFDEKLFF. The variable domain in full, with the rest retrieved from reference TRBV9 and TRBJ1-4, is DSGVTQTPKHLITATGQRVTLRCSPRSGDLSVYWYQQSLDQGLQFLIQYYNGEERAKGNILERFSAQQFPDLHSELNLSSLELGDSALYFCASSPLGFDEKLFFGSGTQLSVL.

This clone appeared a single time. This sequence joins TRBV2 and TRBJ1-4; tentative D call: TRBD1 (5 bases). The CDR3 consists of 13 residues. Germline V lookup: CDR1 SNHLY, CDR2 FYNNEI. Trimming took 10 bases from V and 8 from J, leaving 17 bases between them. The CDR3 DNA sequence: TGTGCCACCCGGGGGGATAGGATCGAAAAACTGTTTTTT. Amino acids: CATRGDRIEKLFF.

This clone has only a few counts. The chain carries TRBV14 and TRBJ1-2; D remains ambiguous. Trimming removed 5 bases at V and 2 bases at J, with 9 bases between. Germline CDR1 SGHDN, CDR2 FVKESK. The CDR3 extends over 13 amino acids. The CDR3 nucleotides read TGTGCCAGCAGCGCAACAAGGAACTATGGCTACACCTTC. Translation: CASSATRNYGYTF.

The rearrangement links TRBV10-3 to TRBJ1-2; unclear D gene. This CDR3 spans 12 amino acids. Germline V gene sequence: CDR1 ENHRY, CDR2 SYGVKD. Trimming stripped 6 bases from V and 8 bases from J, with 13 bases between. CDR3 amino acids: CAIRDYLRGYTF. The CDR3 DNA follows: TGTGCCATCAGGGATTATTTAAGAGGCTACACCTTC.

V and J are TRBV11-2 and TRBJ2-1; 9 bases line up with TRBD2. In germline, CDR1 is SGHAT, CDR2 FQNNGV. V was pared by 5 bases and J by 6 bases, with 11 bases of the junction left unmatched. This CDR3 comprises 16 residues. DNA for the CDR3: TGTGCCAGCAGCGGCCACGGGACTAGCCCATCCAATGAGCAGTTCTTC. It encodes CASSGHGTSPSNEQFF.

J is TRBJ2-2 and V is TRBV6-4, with unresolved D. CDR1 and CDR2 from the germline V gene are MRHNA and SNTAGT. The ends were cut back, 3 bases at V and 1 base at J, with 6 bases in the middle. The CDR3 contains 14 residues. CDR3 loop: CASSEAENTGELFF. CDR3 coding DNA: TGTGCCAGCAGTGAGGCAGAGAACACCGGGGAGCTGTTTTTT.

The gene calls are TRBV11-2 and TRBJ2-1; the D is unclear. V was cut by 9 bases and J by 5 bases, with 8 bases left in between. The germline gives CDR1 SGHAT, CDR2 FQNNGV. This CDR3 comprises 11 residues. Here the CDR3 reads CASRRDNEQFF. The DNA of the CDR3 is TGTGCCAGTAGGCGAGACAATGAGCAGTTCTTC.

The chain has TRBV28 and TRBJ2-7; TRBD2 might be the D (5 bases). The CDR3 consists of 13 residues. Germline lookup yields CDR1 MDHEN and CDR2 SYDVKM. V lost 3 bases, J lost 3 bases, and 9 bases lay in between. The CDR3 DNA sequence: TGTGCCAGCAGTTTCGGACTTTACTACGAGCAGTACTTC. This translates into CASSFGLYYEQYF.